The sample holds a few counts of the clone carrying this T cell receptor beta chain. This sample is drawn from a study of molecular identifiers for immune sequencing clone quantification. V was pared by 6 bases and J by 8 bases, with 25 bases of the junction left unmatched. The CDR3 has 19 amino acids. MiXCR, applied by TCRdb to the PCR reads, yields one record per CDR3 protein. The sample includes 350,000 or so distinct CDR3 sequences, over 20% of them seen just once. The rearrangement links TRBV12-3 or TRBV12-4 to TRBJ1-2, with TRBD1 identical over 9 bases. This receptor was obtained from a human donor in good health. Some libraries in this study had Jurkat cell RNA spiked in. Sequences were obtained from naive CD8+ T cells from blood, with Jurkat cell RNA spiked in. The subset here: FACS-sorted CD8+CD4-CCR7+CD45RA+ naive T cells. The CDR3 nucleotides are TGTGCCAGCAGCTCGGGACAGGGCGGACCCGTCTTTACTATGCGAGGCTACACCTTC. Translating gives CASSSGQGGPVFTMRGYTF.